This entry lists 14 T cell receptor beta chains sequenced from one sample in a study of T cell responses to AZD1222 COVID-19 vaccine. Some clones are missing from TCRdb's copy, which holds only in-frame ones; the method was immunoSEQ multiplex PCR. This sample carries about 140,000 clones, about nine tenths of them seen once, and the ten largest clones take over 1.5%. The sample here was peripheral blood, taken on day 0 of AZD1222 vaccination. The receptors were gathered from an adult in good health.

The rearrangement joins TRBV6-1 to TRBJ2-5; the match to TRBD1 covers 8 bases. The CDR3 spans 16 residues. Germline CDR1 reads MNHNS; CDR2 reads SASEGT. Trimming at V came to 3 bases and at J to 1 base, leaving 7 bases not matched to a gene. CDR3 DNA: TGTGCCAGCAGTGACATGGGACAGGCGACCCAAGAGACCCAGTACTTC. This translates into CASSDMGQATQETQYF.

The CDR3 loop is CAARGAGSNEKLFF. CDR3 coding DNA: TGTGCCGCGAGGGGAGCAGGAAGTAATGAAAAACTGTTTTTT. The chain combines TRBV10-3 with TRBJ1-4, with a possible D match to TRBD1 (5 bases). Trimming removed 11 bases from V and 4 bases from J, with 17 bases in between. CDR1 and CDR2 from the germline V gene are ENHRY and SYGVKD. The length of the CDR3 is 14 residues.

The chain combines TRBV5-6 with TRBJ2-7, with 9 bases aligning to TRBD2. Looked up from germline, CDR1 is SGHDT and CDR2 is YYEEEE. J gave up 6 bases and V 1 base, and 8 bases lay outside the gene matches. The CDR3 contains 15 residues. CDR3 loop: CASSLIGGRAREQYF. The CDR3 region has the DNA TGTGCCAGCAGCTTGATTGGCGGGAGGGCCCGCGAGCAGTACTTC.

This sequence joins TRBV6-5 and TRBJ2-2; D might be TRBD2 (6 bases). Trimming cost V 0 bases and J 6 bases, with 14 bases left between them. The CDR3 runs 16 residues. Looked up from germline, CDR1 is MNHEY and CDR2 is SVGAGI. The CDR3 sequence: CASSYSPGAGPGELFF. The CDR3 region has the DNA TGTGCCAGCAGTTACTCCCCTGGTGCGGGACCCGGGGAGCTGTTTTTT.

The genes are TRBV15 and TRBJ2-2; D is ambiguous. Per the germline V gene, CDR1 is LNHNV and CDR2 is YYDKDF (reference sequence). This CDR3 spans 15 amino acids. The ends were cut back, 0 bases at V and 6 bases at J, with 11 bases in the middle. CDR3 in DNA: TGTGCCACCAGCAGAGATCGAGTCTACGCCGGGGAGCTGTTTTTT. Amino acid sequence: CATSRDRVYAGELFF.

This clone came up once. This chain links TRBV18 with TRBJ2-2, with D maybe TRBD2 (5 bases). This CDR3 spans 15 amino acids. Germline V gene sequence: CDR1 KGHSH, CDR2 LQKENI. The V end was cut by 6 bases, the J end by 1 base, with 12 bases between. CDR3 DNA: TGTGCCAGCTCCCTTACCGGGATGAACACCGGGGAGCTGTTTTTT. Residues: CASSLTGMNTGELFF.

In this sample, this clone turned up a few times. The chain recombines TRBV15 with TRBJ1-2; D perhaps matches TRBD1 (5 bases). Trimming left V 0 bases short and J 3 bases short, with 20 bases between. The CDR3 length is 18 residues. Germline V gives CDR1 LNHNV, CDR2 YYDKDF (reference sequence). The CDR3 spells CATSRDRLLPGRHYGYTF. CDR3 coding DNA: TGTGCCACCAGCAGAGATCGCCTTCTACCGGGACGGCACTATGGCTACACCTTC.

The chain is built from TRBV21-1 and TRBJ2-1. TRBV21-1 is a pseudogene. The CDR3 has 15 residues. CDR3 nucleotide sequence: TGTGCCAGCAGCAAAGTCCGGCAGCAATACAATGAGCAGTTCTTC. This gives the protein CASSKVRQQYNEQFF.

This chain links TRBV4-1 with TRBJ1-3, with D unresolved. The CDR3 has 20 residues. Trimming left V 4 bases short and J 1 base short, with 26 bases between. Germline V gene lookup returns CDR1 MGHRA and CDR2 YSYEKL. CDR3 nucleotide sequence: TGCGCCAGCAGCCCGATCGTCTGGAGTAGGGTGAGGAGGTCTGGAAACACCATATATTTT. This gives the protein CASSPIVWSRVRRSGNTIYF.

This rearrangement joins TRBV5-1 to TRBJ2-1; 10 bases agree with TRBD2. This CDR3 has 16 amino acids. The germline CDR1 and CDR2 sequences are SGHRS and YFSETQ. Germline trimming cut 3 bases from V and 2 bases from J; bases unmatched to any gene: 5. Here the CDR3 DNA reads TGCGCCAGCAGCTACCTAGCGGGAGAGGCCTACAATGAGCAGTTCTTC. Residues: CASSYLAGEAYNEQFF.

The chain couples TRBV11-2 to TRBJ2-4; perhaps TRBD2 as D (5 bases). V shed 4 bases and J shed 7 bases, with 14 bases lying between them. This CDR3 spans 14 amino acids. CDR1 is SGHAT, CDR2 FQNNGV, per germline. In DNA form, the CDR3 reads TGTGCCAGCAGCTCTAACCTAGCCTTCAACATTCAGTACTTC. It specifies CASSSNLAFNIQYF.

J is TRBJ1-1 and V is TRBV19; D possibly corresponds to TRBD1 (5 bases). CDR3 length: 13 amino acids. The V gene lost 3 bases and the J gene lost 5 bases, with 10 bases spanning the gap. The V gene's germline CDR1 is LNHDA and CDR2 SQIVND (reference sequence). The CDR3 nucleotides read TGTGCCAGTAGTATGCAGGGCTGGACTGAAGCTTTCTTT. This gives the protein CASSMQGWTEAFF.

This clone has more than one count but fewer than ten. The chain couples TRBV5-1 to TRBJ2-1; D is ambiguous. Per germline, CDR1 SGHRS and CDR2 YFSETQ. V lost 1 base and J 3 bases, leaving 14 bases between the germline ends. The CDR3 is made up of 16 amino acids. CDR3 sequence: CASSLRVFLSYNEQFF. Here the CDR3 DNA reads TGCGCCAGCAGCTTGCGAGTGTTTCTGAGCTACAATGAGCAGTTCTTC.

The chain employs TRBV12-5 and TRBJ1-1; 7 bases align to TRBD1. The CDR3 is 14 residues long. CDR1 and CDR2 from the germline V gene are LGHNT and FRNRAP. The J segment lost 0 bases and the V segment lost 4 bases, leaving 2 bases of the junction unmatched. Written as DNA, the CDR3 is TGTGCTAGTGGTTGGGGACAGCTGAACACTGAAGCTTTCTTT. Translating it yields CASGWGQLNTEAFF.